The 19 T cell receptor beta chains below were found in one sample sequenced in a study of response to subunit inactivated influenza vaccine (dated by TCRdb to 2017 to 2018). The protocol used for the library was RT-PCR. For sequencing, an Illumina HiSeq 2500 was employed. TCRdb applied fastp at Q25 and MiXCR to the public reads, then kept only in-frame beta chains. Each record represents a unique CDR3 protein, reported with the most common genes and DNA among its rows. The sample table holds about 540,000 distinct CDR3 sequences, of which under 30% were seen once. The ten largest clones represent 2.5% to 3.5% of the sample. The data also belong to a second study, concerning T cells expressing NK-cell markers. The second study reports: The TCR beta cDNA libraries were made using 5'RACE template switching, a step that added both a universal primer site and unique molecular identifiers.

The sequencing used CD4+ T cells sorted from PBMCs, collected 11 to 12 days after vaccination. These receptors were taken from a man in his forties or fifties who received an inactivated influenza vaccine. Donor details come from another sample of the same person, matched by shared clones.

The rearrangement uses TRBV6-1 and TRBJ2-7, with D possibly TRBD2 on 6 matching bases. CDR1 is MNHNS and CDR2 is SASEGT in the germline V gene. Trimming pared 5 bases from V and 0 bases from J, leaving 17 bases between. The CDR3 runs to 16 residues. CDR3 nucleotide sequence: TGTGCCAGCAGTCCTGCGGGGCGGGTGCGCTCCTACGAGCAGTACTTC. Its protein is CASSPAGRVRSYEQYF.

This clonotype was counted a few times. This chain links TRBV5-6 with TRBJ2-5, with D tentatively TRBD2 (7 bases). This CDR3 is built from 15 residues. V was trimmed by 0 bases and J by 4 bases, leaving 13 bases between them. Per the germline V gene, CDR1 is SGHDT and CDR2 is YYEEEE. The DNA for the CDR3 is TGTGCCAGCAGCTTGGATGGACTAGGGGGAGAGACCCAGTACTTC. Its protein product is CASSLDGLGGETQYF.

The chain has TRBV10-3 and TRBJ2-2, with 8 positions matching TRBD1. The CDR3 extends over 15 amino acids. V shed 7 bases, J shed 3 bases, and the junction held 7 bases outside the gene matches. Per germline, CDR1 ENHRY and CDR2 SYGVKD. The CDR3 protein is CAITQTGAYTGELFF. CDR3 coding DNA: TGTGCCATCACCCAGACAGGGGCATACACCGGGGAGCTGTTTTTT.

This clonotype was observed a few times. The chain uses TRBV4-3 and TRBJ1-2, with TRBD1 matching over 7 bases. The CDR3 spans 17 residues. The germline V gene encodes CDR1 LGHNA and CDR2 YSLEER. J was trimmed by 8 bases and V by 0 bases; bases with no gene match: 15. CDR3 nucleotide sequence: TGCGCCAGCAGCCAAGACCTGAGGACAGGCTCGGAGGGGGGCTACACCTTC. Residues: CASSQDLRTGSEGGYTF.

This clonotype was observed a handful of times. The V and J genes are TRBV29-1 and TRBJ1-1; no clear D gene. The CDR3 loop spans 13 amino acids. V shed 2 bases and J shed 4 bases, with 11 bases lying between them. Per germline, CDR1 SQVTM and CDR2 ANQGSEA. The CDR3 DNA reads as TGCAGCGTTGAATCTGTCGGAGCCACTGAAGCTTTCTTT. Translation gives CSVESVGATEAFF. The whole variable domain, remainder taken from reference TRBV29-1 and TRBJ1-1, is SAVISQKPSRDICQRGTSLTIQCQVDSQVTMMFWYRQQPGQSLTLIATANQGSEATYESGFVIDKFPISRPNLTFSTLTVSNMSPEDSSIYLCSVESVGATEAFFGQGTRLTVV.

This clonotype was counted a few times. This chain connects TRBV5-1 to TRBJ2-3; 14 positions agree with TRBD2. Germline-derived CDR1 and CDR2 are SGHRS and YFSETQ. Trimming removed 5 bases from V and 3 bases from J; junction bases left unmatched: 14. The CDR3 consists of 19 residues. The CDR3 protein is CASSSLRTSGRPRTDTQYF. CDR3 coding DNA: TGCGCCAGCAGTTCACTCCGGACTAGCGGGAGGCCCAGGACAGATACGCAGTATTTT.

The table lists this clonotype with a few counts. This chain joins TRBV2 and TRBJ2-4; D might be TRBD1 (6 bases). This CDR3 is 19 amino acids long. Looked up from germline, CDR1 is SNHLY and CDR2 is FYNNEI. Between the trimmed V and J ends, which lost 6 bases and 0 bases, there was a span of 24 bases. The CDR3 is CASRGGQSNEELAKNIQYF. The CDR3 DNA reads TGTGCCAGCAGAGGCGGACAGTCGAACGAAGAACTAGCCAAAAACATTCAGTACTTC.

The rearrangement joins TRBV9 to TRBJ2-3; D possibly uses TRBD1 or TRBD2 (5 bases each). V lost 3 bases and J lost 2, with 13 bases in between. Germline CDR1 SGDLS, CDR2 YYNGEE. This CDR3 has 15 amino acids. CDR3 coding DNA: TGTGCCAGCAGCGCCCGGGACGGAGTCACAGATACGCAGTATTTT. Translation: CASSARDGVTDTQYF.

V gene TRBV29-1 combines with J gene TRBJ2-5, with D maybe TRBD1 (6 bases). CDR3 length: 14 residues. The V gene lost 0 bases and the J gene lost 4 bases, with 12 bases spanning the gap. The germline gives CDR1 SQVTM, CDR2 ANQGSEA. The CDR3 region is CSVEDNRVGETQYF. The CDR3 nucleotides read TGCAGCGTTGAAGATAACAGGGTGGGAGAGACCCAGTACTTC.

This clonotype has a handful of counts. The V and J genes are TRBV10-3 and TRBJ2-7, with a weak D call TRBD2 (6 bases). The V end was cut by 4 bases, the J end by 3 bases, with 16 bases between. The CDR3 totals 15 residues. Germline CDR1 is ENHRY and CDR2 is SYGVKD. The DNA of the CDR3 is TGTGCCATCAGTGGGGGAGGTGGCAGCCGCTACGAGCAGTACTTC. As protein: CAISGGGGSRYEQYF.

This clonotype was picked up a small number of times. J is TRBJ2-1 and V is TRBV6-1; D might be TRBD2 (5 bases). The CDR3 is made up of 13 amino acids. The V end was cut by 6 bases, the J end by 5 bases, with 11 bases between. Germline CDR1 and CDR2: MNHNS and SASEGT. DNA of the CDR3: TGTGCCAGCAGGAAGACTACAAACAATGAGCAGTTCTTC. Translating it yields CASRKTTNNEQFF.

In its sample, this clonotype was seen once. The chain employs TRBV28 and TRBJ2-5; maybe TRBD2 (6 bases). Trimming took 8 bases from V and 2 from J, leaving 18 bases between them. From germline, CDR1 is MDHEN and CDR2 SYDVKM. The CDR3 is 15 residues long. CDR3 bases: TGTGCCAGCGCCTCCCCCCCGGCGGGGCAAGAGACCCAGTACTTC. It translates to CASASPPAGQETQYF.

The chain combines TRBV6-1 with TRBJ2-7; 7 bases agree with TRBD1. V shed 4 bases, J shed 5 bases, and the junction held 11 bases outside the gene matches. The CDR3 is made up of 15 amino acids. CDR1 MNHNS and CDR2 SASEGT come from the germline V gene. The CDR3 sequence: CASSASGGTAHEQYF. CDR3 bases: TGTGCCAGCAGTGCATCAGGGGGTACCGCACACGAGCAGTACTTC.

This clonotype came up a few times. The rearrangement links TRBV18 to TRBJ2-5; tentatively, D is TRBD1 or TRBD2 (6 bases each). The CDR3 totals 15 residues. Germline V lookup: CDR1 KGHSH, CDR2 LQKENI. V dropped 6 bases and J dropped 2 bases, with 16 bases sitting between them. CDR3 in amino acids: CASSRYGGDQETQYF. The CDR3 bases are TGTGCCAGCTCTCGCTACGGGGGCGATCAAGAGACCCAGTACTTC.

The gene calls are TRBV7-9 and TRBJ2-3, with TRBD2 matching over 10 bases. Per the germline V gene, CDR1 is SEHNR and CDR2 is FQNEAQ (reference sequence). With V trimmed by 4 bases and J by 2 bases, 6 bases remained unmatched. CDR3 size: 16 residues. The DNA of the CDR3 is TGTGCCAGCAGCTCCCGAGCGGGAGGGGTCACAGATACGCAGTATTTT. Amino acid sequence: CASSSRAGGVTDTQYF.

This clonotype appeared a few times. The chain is built from TRBV6-5 and TRBJ1-2; perhaps TRBD1 as D (5 bases). The CDR3 contains 11 residues. V shed 8 bases and J shed 7 bases, with 11 bases lying between them. The V gene's germline CDR1 is MNHEY and CDR2 SVGAGI. Here the CDR3 DNA reads TGTGCCAGCGCGGGCAGGGCTGGCTACACCTTC. It codes for CASAGRAGYTF.

This clonotype has a handful of counts. The chain uses TRBV20-1 and TRBJ2-3; 8 bases line up with TRBD2. The V segment lost 4 bases and the J segment 6 bases; nucleotides outside the gene matches: 18. Germline CDR1 and CDR2: DFQATT and SNEGSKA (reference sequence). The CDR3 is 17 residues long. The CDR3 region has the DNA TGCAGTGCTAAGATTACGGGGGGGCCAGTTCGAACGGATACGCAGTATTTT. Its protein product is CSAKITGGPVRTDTQYF.

The gene calls are TRBV12-3 or TRBV12-4 and TRBJ1-3; tentatively, D is TRBD1 (5 bases). The CDR3 is 16 amino acids. The V and J ends lost 5 bases and 0 bases respectively, with 14 bases between them. The CDR3 bases are TGTGCCAGCAGTCTAACATCAGGGAGCTCTGGAAACACCATATATTTT. Translating gives CASSLTSGSSGNTIYF.

This clonotype turned up a few times. This chain links TRBV6-2 or TRBV6-3 with TRBJ1-1; 9 bases match TRBD1. Germline CDR1 is MNHEY and CDR2 is SVGEGT. V was pared by 6 bases and J by 0 bases, with 2 bases of the junction left unmatched. The CDR3 runs 14 residues. The CDR3, as DNA: TGTGCCAGCAGATACAGGGGGCTGAACACTGAAGCTTTCTTT. The encoded protein is CASRYRGLNTEAFF.